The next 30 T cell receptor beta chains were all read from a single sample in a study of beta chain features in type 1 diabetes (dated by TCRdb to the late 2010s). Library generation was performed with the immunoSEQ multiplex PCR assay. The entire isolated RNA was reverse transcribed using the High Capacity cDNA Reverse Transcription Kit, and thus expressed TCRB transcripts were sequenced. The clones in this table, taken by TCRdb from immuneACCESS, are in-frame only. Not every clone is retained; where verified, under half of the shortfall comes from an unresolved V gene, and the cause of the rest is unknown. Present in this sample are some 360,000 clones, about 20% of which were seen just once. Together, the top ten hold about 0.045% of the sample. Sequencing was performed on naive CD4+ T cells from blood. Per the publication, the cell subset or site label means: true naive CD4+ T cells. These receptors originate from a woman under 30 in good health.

This CDR3 reads CASSLGGSSGNTIYF. DNA of the CDR3: TGTGCCAGCAGCTTAGGAGGGAGCTCTGGAAACACCATATATTTT. The chain employs TRBV7-9 and TRBJ1-3, with D uncertain. Germline assignment: CDR1 SEHNR and CDR2 FQNEAQ (reference sequence). This CDR3 has 15 amino acids. V was pared by 1 base and J by 0 bases, with 7 bases between. The full variable domain, its missing parts supplied by reference TRBV7-9 and TRBJ1-3, is DTGVSQNPRHKITKRGQNVTFRCDPISEHNRLYWYRQTLGQGPEFLTYFQNEAQLEKSRLLSDRFSAERPKGSFSTLEIQRTEQGDSAMYLCASSLGGSSGNTIYFGEGSWLTVV.

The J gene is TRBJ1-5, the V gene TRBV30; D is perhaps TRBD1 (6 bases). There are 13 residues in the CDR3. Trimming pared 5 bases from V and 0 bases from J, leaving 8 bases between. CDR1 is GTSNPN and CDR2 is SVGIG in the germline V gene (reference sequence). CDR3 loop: CAWRDNSNQPQHF. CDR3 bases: TGTGCCTGGCGGGACAATAGCAATCAGCCCCAGCATTTT.

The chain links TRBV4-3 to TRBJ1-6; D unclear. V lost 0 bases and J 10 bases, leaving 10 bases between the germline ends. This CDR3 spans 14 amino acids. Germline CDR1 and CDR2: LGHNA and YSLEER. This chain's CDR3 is CASSQDQWESPLHF. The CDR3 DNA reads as TGCGCCAGCAGCCAAGATCAATGGGAGTCACCCCTCCACTTT.

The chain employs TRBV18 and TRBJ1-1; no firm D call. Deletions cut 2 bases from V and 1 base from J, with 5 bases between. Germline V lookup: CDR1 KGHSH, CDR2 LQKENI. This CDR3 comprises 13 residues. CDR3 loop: CASSPTENTEAFF. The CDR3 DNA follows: TGTGCCAGCTCACCAACAGAGAACACTGAAGCTTTCTTT. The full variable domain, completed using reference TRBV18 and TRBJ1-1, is NAGVMQNPRHLVRRRGQEARLRCSPMKGHSHVYWYRQLPEEGLKFMVYLQKENIIDESGMPKERFSAEFPKEGPSILRIQQVVRGDSAAYFCASSPTENTEAFFGQGTRLTVV.

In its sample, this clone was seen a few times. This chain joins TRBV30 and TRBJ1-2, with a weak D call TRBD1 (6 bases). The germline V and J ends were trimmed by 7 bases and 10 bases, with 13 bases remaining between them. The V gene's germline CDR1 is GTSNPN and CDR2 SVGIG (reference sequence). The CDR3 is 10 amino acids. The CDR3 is CASGGGLYTF. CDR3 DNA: TGTGCCTCGGGCGGGGGCCTCTACACCTTC.

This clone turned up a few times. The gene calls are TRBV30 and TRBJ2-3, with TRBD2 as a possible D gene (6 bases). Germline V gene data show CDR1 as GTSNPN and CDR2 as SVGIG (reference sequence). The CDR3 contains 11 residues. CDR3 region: CAWAGSVTQYF. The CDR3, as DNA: TGTGCGTGGGCGGGATCAGTCACGCAGTATTTT.

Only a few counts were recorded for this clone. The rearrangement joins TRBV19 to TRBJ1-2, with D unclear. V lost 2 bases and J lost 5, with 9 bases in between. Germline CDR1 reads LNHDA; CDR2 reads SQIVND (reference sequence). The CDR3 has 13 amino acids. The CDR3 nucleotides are TGTGCCAGTAGTATACCCGCTCAGTATGGCTACACCTTC. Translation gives CASSIPAQYGYTF. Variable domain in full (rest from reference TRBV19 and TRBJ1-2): DGGITQSPKYLFRKEGQNVTLSCEQNLNHDAMYWYRQDPGQGLRLIYYSQIVNDFQKGDIAEGYSVSREKKESFPLTVTSAQKNPTAFYLCASSIPAQYGYTFGSGTRLTVV.

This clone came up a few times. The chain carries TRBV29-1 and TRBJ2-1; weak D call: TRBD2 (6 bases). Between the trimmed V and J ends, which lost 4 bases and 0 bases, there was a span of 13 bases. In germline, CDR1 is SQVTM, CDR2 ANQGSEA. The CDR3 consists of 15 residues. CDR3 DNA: TGCAGCGTTGGTAGCGGCATGAGCTCCTACAATGAGCAGTTCTTC. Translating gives CSVGSGMSSYNEQFF.

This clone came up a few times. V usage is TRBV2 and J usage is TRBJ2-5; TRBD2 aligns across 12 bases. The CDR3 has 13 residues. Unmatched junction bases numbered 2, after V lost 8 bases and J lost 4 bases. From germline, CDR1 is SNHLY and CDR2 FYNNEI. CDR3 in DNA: TGTGCCAGCCGACTAGCGGGAGTAGAGACCCAGTACTTC. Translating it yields CASRLAGVETQYF.

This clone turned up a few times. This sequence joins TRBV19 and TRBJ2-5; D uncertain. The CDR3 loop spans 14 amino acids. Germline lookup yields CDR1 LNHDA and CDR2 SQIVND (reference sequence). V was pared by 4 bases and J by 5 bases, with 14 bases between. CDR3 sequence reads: CASSTTWVGETQYF. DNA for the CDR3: TGTGCCAGTAGTACCACATGGGTCGGGGAGACCCAGTACTTC.

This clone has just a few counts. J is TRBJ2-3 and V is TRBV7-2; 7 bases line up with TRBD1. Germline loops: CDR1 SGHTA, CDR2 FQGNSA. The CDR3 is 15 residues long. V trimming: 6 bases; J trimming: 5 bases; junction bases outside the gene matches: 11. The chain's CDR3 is CASSPRGPAGDTQYF. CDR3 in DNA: TGTGCCAGCAGTCCGAGGGGGCCCGCGGGAGATACGCAGTATTTT.

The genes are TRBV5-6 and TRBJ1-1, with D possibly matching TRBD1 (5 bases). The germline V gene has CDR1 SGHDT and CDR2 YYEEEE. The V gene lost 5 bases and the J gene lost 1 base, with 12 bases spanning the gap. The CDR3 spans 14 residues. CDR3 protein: CASRRAGRNTEAFF. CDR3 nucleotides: TGTGCCAGCAGAAGGGCAGGGCGGAACACTGAAGCTTTCTTT.

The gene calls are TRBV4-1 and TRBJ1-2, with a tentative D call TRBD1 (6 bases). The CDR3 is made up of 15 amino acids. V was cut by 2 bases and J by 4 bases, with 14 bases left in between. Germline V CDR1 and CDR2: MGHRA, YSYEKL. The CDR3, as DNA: TGCGCCAGCAGCCAATCCGACAGGCACATCTATGGCTACACCTTC. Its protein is CASSQSDRHIYGYTF.

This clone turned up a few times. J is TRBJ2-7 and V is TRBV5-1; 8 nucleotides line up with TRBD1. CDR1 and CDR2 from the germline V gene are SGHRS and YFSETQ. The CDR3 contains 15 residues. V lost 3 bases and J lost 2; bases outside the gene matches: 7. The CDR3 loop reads CASSWDPGQAYEQYF. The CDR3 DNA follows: TGCGCCAGCAGCTGGGATCCGGGACAGGCCTACGAGCAGTACTTC.

The CDR3 here is CATQGPGANVLTF. Here the CDR3 DNA reads TGTGCCACCCAGGGGCCTGGGGCCAACGTCCTGACTTTC. The rearrangement links TRBV6-5 to TRBJ2-6, with a possible D match to TRBD1 (6 bases). The length of the CDR3 is 13 residues. Trimming stripped 10 bases from V and 2 bases from J, with 9 bases between. CDR1 MNHEY and CDR2 SVGAGI come from the germline V gene.

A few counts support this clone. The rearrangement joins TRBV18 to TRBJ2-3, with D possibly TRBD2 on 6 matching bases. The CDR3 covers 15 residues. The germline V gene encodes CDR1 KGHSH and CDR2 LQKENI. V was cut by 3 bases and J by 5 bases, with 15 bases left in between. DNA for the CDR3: TGTGCCAGCTCACCGGTTACGGGAGTGGGAGATACGCAGTATTTT. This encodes CASSPVTGVGDTQYF. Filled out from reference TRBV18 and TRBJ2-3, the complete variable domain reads NAGVMQNPRHLVRRRGQEARLRCSPMKGHSHVYWYRQLPEEGLKFMVYLQKENIIDESGMPKERFSAEFPKEGPSILRIQQVVRGDSAAYFCASSPVTGVGDTQYFGPGTRLTVL.

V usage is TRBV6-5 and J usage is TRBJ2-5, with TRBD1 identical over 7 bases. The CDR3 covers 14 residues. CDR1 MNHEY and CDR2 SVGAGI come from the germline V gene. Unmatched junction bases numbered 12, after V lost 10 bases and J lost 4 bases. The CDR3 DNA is TGTGCCACCAGCCGGGTACAGGGGAGAGAGACCCAGTACTTC. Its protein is CATSRVQGRETQYF.

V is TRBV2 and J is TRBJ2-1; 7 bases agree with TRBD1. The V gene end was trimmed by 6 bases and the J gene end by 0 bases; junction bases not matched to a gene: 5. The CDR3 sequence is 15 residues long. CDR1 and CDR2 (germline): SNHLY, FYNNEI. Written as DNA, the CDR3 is TGTGCCAGCAGCGCCAGGGACAGCTCCTACAATGAGCAGTTCTTC. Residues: CASSARDSSYNEQFF.

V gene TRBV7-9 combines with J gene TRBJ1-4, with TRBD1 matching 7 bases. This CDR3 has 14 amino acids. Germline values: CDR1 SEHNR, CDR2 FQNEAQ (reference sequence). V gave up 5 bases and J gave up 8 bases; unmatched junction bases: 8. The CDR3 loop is CASSTGAIAEKLFF. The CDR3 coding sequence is TGTGCCAGCAGCACAGGGGCAATCGCGGAAAAACTGTTTTTT. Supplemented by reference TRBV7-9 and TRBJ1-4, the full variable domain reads DTGVSQNPRHKITKRGQNVTFRCDPISEHNRLYWYRQTLGQGPEFLTYFQNEAQLEKSRLLSDRFSAERPKGSFSTLEIQRTEQGDSAMYLCASSTGAIAEKLFFGSGTQLSVL.

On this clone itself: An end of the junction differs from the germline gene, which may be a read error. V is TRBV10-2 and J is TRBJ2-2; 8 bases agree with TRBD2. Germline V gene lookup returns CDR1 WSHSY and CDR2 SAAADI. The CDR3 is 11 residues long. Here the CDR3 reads CASSNSGKLFF. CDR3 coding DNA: TGCGCCAGCAGTAATAGCGGGAAGCTGTTTTTT.

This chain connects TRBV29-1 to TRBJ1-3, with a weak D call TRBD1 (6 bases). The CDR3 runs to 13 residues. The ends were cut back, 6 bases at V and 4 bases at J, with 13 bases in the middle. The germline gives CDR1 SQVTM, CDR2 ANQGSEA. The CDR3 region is CSVGRGAGNTIYF. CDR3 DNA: TGCAGCGTCGGTCGGGGGGCCGGAAACACCATATATTTT.

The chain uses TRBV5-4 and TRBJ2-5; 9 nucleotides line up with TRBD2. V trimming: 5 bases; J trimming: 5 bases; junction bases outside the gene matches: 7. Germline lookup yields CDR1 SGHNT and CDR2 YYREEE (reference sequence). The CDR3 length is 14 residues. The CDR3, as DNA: TGTGCCAGCAGTATTAGCGGGAGTGACGAGACCCAGTACTTC. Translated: CASSISGSDETQYF.

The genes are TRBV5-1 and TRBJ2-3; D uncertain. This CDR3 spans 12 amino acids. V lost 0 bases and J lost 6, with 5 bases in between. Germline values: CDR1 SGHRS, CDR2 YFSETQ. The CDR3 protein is CASSLAPDTQYF. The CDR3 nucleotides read TGCGCCAGCAGCTTGGCCCCGGATACGCAGTATTTT. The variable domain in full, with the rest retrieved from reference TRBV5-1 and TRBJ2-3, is KAGVTQTPRYLIKTRGQQVTLSCSPISGHRSVSWYQQTPGQGLQFLFEYFSETQRNKGNFPGRFSGRQFSNSRSEMNVSTLELGDSALYLCASSLAPDTQYFGPGTRLTVL.

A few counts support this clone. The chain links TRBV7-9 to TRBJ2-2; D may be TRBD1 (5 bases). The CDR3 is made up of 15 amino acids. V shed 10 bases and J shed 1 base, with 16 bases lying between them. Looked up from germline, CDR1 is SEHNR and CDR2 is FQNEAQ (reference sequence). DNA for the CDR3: TGTGCCACCCCCCGAGGACACATGAACACCGGGGAGCTGTTTTTT. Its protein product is CATPRGHMNTGELFF.

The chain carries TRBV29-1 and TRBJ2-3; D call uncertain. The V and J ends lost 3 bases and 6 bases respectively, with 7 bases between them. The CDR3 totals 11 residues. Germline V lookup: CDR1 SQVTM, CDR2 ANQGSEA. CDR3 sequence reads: CSVDFSDTQYF. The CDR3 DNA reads TGCAGCGTTGATTTTAGCGATACGCAGTATTTT.

The CDR3 bases are TGCAGCGTTGAAGATCTTCTGGACAGGGGAGAAGAGACCCAGTACTTC. Protein product: CSVEDLLDRGEETQYF. The V and J genes are TRBV29-1 and TRBJ2-5, with TRBD1 identical over 9 bases. Germline CDR1 reads SQVTM; CDR2 reads ANQGSEA. The CDR3 is 16 residues long. Trimming cost V 0 bases and J 3 bases; bases outside gene matches: 8.

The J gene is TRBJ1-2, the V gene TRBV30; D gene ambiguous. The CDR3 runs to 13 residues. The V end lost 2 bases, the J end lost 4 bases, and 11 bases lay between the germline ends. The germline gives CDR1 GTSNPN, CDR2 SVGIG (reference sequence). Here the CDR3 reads CAWSPRRSYGYTF. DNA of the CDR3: TGTGCCTGGAGTCCTAGGAGGTCCTATGGCTACACCTTC.

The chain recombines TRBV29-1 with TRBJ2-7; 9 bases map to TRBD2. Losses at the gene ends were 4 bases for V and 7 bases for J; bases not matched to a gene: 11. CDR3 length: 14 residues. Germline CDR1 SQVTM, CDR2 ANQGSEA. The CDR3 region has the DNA TGCAGCGTTGCCATGGCGGGAGGGCCGCGGGAGCAGTACTTC. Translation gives CSVAMAGGPREQYF.

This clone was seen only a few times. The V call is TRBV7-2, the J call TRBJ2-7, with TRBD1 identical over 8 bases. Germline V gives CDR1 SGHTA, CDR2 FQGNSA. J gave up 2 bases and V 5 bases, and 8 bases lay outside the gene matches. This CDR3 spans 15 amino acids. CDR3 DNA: TGTGCCAGCAGCGCCGACAGGGGCGCGCCCTACGAGCAGTACTTC. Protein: CASSADRGAPYEQYF.

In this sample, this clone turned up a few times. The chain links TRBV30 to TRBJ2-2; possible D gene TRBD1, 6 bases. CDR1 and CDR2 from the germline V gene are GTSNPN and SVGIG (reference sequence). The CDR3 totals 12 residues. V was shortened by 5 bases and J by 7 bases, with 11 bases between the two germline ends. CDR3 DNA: TGTGCCTGGTCCCCCAGGGGCGGGGAGCTGTTTTTT. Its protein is CAWSPRGGELFF. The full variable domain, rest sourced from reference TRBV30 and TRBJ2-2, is SQTIHQWPATLVQPVGSPLSLECTVEGTSNPNLYWYRQAAGRGLQLLFYSVGIGQISSEVPQNLSASRPQDRQFILSSKKLLLSDSGFYLCAWSPRGGELFFGEGSRLTVL.